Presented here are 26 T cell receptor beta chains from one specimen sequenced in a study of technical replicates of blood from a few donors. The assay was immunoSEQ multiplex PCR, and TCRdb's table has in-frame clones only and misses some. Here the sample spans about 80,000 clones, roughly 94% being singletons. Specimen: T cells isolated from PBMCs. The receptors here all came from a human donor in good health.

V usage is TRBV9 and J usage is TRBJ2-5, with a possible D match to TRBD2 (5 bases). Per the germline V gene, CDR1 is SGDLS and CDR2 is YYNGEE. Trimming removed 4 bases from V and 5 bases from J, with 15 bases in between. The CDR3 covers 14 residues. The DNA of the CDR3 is TGTGCCAGCAGCACCCGGAATGGGGAGGAGACCCAGTACTTC. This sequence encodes CASSTRNGEETQYF.

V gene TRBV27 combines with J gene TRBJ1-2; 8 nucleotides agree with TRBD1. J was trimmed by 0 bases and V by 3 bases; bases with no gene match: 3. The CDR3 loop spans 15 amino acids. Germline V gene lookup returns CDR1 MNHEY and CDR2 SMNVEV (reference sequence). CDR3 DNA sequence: TGTGCCAGCAGTTTCCAGGGGGCCACTAACTATGGCTACACCTTC. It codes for CASSFQGATNYGYTF.

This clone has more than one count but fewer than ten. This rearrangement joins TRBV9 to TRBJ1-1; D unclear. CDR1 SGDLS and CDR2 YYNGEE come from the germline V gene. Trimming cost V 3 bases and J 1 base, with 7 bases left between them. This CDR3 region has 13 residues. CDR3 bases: TGTGCCAGCAGCGCAGGTTGGAACACTGAAGCTTTCTTT. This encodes CASSAGWNTEAFF.

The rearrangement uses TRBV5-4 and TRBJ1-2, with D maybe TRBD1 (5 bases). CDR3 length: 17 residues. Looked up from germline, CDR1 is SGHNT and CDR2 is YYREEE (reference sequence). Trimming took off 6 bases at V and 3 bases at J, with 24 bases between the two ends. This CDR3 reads CASTVWGSGLFYYGYTF. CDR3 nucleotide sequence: TGTGCCAGCACCGTATGGGGCAGTGGGTTGTTTTACTATGGCTACACCTTC.

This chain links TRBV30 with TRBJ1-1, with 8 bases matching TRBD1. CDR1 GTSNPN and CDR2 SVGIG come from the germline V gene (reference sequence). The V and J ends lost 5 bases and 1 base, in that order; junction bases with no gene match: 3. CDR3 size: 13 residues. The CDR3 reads CAWGGQANTEAFF. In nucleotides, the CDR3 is TGTGCCTGGGGGGGACAGGCGAACACTGAAGCTTTCTTT.

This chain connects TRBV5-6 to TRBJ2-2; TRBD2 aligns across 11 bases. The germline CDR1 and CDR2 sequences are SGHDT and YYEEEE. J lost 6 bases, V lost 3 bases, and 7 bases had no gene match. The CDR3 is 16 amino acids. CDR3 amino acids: CASSYGLAGGAGELFF. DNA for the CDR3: TGTGCCAGCAGCTATGGGCTAGCGGGAGGCGCCGGGGAGCTGTTTTTT.

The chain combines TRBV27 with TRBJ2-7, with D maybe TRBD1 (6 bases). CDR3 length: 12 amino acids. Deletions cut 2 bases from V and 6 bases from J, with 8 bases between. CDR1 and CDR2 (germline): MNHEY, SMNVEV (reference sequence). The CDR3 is CASSLTGFEQYF. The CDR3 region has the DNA TGTGCCAGCAGTTTAACAGGGTTCGAGCAGTACTTC.

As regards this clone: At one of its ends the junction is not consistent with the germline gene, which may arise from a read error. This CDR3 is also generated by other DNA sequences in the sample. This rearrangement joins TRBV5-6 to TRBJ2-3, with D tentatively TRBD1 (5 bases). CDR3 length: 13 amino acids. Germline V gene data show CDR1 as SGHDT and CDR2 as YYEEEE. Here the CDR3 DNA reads TGTGCTAGCAGCGTGACAGGCACAGATACGCAGTATTTT. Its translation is CASSVTGTDTQYF.

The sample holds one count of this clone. This CDR3 is CSVDKAGGNTGELFF. The DNA for the CDR3 is TGCAGCGTTGATAAAGCAGGGGGGAACACCGGGGAGCTGTTTTTT. The gene calls are TRBV29-1 and TRBJ2-2; 7 bases line up with TRBD1. In germline, CDR1 is SQVTM, CDR2 ANQGSEA. The CDR3 runs to 15 residues. V gave up 3 bases and J gave up 1 base; unmatched junction bases: 5.

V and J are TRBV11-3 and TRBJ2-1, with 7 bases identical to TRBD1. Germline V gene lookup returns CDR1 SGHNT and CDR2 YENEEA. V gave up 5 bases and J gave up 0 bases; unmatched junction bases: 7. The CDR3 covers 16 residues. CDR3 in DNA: TGTGCCAGCAGCCGCGCCAGGGGGAGCTCCTACAATGAGCAGTTCTTC. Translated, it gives CASSRARGSSYNEQFF.

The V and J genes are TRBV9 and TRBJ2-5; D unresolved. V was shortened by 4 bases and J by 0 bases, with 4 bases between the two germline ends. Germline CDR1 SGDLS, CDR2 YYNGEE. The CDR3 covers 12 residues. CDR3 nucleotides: TGTGCCAGCAGCACATACCAAGAGACCCAGTACTTC. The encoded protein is CASSTYQETQYF.

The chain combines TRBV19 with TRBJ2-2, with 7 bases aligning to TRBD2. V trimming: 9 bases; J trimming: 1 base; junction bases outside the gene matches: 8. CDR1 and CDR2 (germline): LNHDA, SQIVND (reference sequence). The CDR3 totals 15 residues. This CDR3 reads CASQREKLNTGELFF. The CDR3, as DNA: TGTGCCAGCCAGCGGGAAAAGCTGAACACCGGGGAGCTGTTTTTT.

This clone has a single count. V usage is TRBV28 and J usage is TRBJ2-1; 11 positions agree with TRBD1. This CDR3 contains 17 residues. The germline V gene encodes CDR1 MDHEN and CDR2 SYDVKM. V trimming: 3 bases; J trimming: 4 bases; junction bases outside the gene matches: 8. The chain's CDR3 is CASSFHGTGGWYNEQFF. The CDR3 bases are TGTGCCAGCAGTTTTCACGGGACAGGGGGGTGGTACAATGAGCAGTTCTTC.

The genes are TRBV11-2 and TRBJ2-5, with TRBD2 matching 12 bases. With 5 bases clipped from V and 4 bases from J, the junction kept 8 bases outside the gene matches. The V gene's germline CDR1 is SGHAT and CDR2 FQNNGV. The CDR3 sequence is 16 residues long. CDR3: CASSLRLAGAGETQYF. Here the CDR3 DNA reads TGTGCCAGCAGCCTTCGACTAGCGGGAGCGGGAGAGACCCAGTACTTC.

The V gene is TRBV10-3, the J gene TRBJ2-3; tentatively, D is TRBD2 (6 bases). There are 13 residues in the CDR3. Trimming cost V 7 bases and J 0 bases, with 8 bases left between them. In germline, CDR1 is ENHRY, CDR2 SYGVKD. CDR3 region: CAITSGSTDTQYF. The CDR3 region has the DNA TGTGCCATCACCAGCGGGAGCACAGATACGCAGTATTTT.

DNA for the CDR3: TGTGCCAGCAGCGCTAGCGGGATGGACACAGATACGCAGTATTTT. This gives the protein CASSASGMDTDTQYF. The rearrangement uses TRBV7-6 and TRBJ2-3; 9 bases map to TRBD2. CDR1 and CDR2 (germline): SGHVS, FNYEAQ. Losses at the gene ends were 5 bases for V and 2 bases for J; bases not matched to a gene: 5. This CDR3 comprises 15 residues.

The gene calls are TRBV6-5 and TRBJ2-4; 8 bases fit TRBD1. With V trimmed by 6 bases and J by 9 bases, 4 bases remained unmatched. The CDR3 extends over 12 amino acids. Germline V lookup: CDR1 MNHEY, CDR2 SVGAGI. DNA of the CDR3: TGTGCCAGCAGCCCGGACAGGGCCATTCAGTACTTC. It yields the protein CASSPDRAIQYF.

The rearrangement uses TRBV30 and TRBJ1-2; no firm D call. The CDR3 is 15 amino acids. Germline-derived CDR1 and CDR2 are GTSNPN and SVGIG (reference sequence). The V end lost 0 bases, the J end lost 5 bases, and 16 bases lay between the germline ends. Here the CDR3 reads CAWSVIAGHIYGYTF. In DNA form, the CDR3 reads TGTGCCTGGAGTGTAATTGCAGGTCATATTTATGGCTACACCTTC.

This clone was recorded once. The CDR3 protein is CASSFSGLNSYEQYF. CDR3 bases: TGTGCCAGCAGTTTTAGCGGATTAAACTCCTACGAGCAGTACTTC. The chain is built from TRBV27 and TRBJ2-7; weak D call: TRBD2 (6 bases). With 3 bases removed from V and 0 bases from J, the gap between germline ends came to 12 bases. The CDR3 is 15 residues long. Germline V gene lookup returns CDR1 MNHEY and CDR2 SMNVEV (reference sequence).

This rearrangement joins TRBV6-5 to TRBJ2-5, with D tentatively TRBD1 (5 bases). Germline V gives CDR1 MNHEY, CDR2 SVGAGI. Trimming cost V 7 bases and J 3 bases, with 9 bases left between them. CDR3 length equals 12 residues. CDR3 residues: CASKGSEETQYF. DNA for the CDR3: TGTGCCAGCAAGGGGTCCGAAGAGACCCAGTACTTC.

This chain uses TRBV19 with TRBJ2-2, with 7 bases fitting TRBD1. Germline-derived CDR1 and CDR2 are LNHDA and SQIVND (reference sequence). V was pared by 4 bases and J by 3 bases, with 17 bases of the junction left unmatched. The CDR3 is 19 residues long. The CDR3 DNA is TGTGCCAGTAGTACCTTAACGCCGTGGGACAGCGAGGACACCGGGGAGCTGTTTTTT. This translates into CASSTLTPWDSEDTGELFF.

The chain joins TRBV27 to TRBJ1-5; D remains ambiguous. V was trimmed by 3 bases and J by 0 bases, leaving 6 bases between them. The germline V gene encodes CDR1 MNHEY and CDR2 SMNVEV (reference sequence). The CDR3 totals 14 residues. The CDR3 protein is CASSLRASNQPQHF. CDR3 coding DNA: TGTGCCAGCAGTTTGAGGGCTAGCAATCAGCCCCAGCATTTT.

The CDR3 region is CASSPRSELAYNEQFF. The CDR3 nucleotides are TGTGCCAGCAGCCCCCGGAGTGAGTTAGCATACAATGAGCAGTTCTTC. The rearrangement uses TRBV13 and TRBJ2-1, with D unresolved. Germline assignment: CDR1 PRHDT and CDR2 FYEKMQ (reference sequence). This CDR3 is built from 16 residues. Trimming removed 5 bases from V and 4 bases from J, with 18 bases in between.

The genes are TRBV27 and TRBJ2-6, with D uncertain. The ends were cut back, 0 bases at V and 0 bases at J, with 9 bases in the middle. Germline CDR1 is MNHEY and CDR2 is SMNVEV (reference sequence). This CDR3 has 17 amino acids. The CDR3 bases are TGTGCCAGCAGTTTATCGTACACCTTCTCTGGGGCCAACGTCCTGACTTTC. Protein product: CASSLSYTFSGANVLTF.

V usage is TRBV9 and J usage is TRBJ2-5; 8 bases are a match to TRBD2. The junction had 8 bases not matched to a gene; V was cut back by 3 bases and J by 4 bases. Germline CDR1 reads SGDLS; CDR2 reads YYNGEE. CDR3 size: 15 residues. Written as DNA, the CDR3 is TGTGCCAGCAGCGGTAGCGGGACGGGAGGAGAGACCCAGTACTTC. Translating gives CASSGSGTGGETQYF.

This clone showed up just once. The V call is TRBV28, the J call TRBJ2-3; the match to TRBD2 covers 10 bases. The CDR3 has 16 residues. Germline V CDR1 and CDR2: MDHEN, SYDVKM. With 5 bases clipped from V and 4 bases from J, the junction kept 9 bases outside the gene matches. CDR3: CASSQTASGSPDTQYF. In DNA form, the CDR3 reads TGTGCCAGCAGTCAAACGGCTAGCGGGAGTCCAGATACGCAGTATTTT. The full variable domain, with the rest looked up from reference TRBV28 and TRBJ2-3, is DVKVTQSSRYLVKRTGEKVFLECVQDMDHENMFWYRQDPGLGLRLIYFSYDVKMKEKGDIPEGYSVSREKKERFSLILESASTNQTSMYLCASSQTASGSPDTQYFGPGTRLTVL.